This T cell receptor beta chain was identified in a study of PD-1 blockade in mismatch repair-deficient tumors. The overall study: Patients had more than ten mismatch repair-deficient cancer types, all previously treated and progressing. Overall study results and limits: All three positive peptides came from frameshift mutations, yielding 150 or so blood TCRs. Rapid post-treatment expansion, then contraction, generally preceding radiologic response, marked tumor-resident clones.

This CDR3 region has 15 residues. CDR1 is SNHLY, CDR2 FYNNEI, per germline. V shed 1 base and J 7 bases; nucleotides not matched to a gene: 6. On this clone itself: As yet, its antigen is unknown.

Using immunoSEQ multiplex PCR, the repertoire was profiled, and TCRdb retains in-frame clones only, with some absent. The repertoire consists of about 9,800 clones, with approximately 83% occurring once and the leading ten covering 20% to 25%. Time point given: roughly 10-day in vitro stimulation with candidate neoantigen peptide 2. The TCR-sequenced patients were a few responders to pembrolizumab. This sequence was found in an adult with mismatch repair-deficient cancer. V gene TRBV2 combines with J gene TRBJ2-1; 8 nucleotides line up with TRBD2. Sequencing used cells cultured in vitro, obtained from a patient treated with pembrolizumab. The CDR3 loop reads CASSEEIAGKNEQFF. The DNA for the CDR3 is TGTGCCAGCAGTGAAGAGATAGCGGGAAAAAATGAGCAGTTCTTC.